These 3 T cell receptor beta chains were sequenced from one sample in a study of T-cell reconstitution after alpha-beta-depleted transplantation in children. Preparation of the TCRbeta library was carried out with unique molecular identifiers. TCRdb recomputed calls from the PCR reads with MiXCR, one row per CDR3 protein. The sample records around 250,000 distinct CDR3 sequences, around 7.5% being singletons. The material was PBMCs, mostly from graft donor cells, obtained 180 days after TCRalphabeta/CD19-depleted stem cell transplant. The receptors stem from a male patient under 18 who had a stem cell transplant for acute lymphoblastic leukemia, so the T cells may come from the graft donor.

This clonotype came up many times. CDR3 amino acids: CASSLGAFTDTQYF. The DNA of the CDR3 is TGTGCCAGCAGCTTGGGGGCCTTCACAGATACGCAGTATTTT. The V and J genes are TRBV5-8 and TRBJ2-3; no reliable D call. CDR1 SGHTS and CDR2 YDEGEE come from the germline V gene. V lost 0 bases and J lost 2, with 7 bases in between. The CDR3 length is 14 residues.

The sample holds many counts of this clonotype. Because the CDR3's place on the DNA is in doubt, the DNA is left out and the CDR3 is given as listed by TCRdb. The chain uses TRBV12-3 or TRBV12-4 and TRBJ1-5. The CDR3 region is 14 residues in length, termini included. The CDR3 loop is CASSSSTSNQPQHF.

This clonotype was counted ten times or more. The germline gene is not matched at one end of the junction; a read error may be the cause. The chain uses TRBV20-1 and TRBJ2-1; 12 positions match TRBD2. CDR1 is DFQATT and CDR2 is SNEGSKA in the germline V gene (reference sequence). The CDR3 is 18 residues long. CDR3 sequence (DNA): TGCATTGCTAGAGCACTGAGGGCTAGCGGGGGGGCCCACAATGAGCAGTTCTTC. This gives the protein CIARALRASGGAHNEQFF.